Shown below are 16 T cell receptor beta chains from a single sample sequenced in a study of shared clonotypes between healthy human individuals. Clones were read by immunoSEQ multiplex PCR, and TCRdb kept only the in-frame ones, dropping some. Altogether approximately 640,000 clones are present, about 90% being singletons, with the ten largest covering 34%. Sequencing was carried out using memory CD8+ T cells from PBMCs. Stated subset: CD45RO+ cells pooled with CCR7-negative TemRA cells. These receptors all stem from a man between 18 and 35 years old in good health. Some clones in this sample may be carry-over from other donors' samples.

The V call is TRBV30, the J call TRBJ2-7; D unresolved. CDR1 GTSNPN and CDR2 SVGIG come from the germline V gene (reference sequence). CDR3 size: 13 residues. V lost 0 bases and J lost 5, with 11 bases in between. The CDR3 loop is CAWSVSRSHEQYF. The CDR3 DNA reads TGTGCCTGGAGTGTAAGTAGGTCCCACGAGCAGTACTTC.

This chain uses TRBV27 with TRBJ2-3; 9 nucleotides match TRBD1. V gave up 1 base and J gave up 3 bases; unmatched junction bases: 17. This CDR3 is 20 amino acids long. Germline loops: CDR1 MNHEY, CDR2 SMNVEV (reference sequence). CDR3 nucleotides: TGTGCCAGCAGTTTATTACGGACAGGGGTAGAGGGAAGGCTAACAGATACGCAGTATTTT. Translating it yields CASSLLRTGVEGRLTDTQYF.

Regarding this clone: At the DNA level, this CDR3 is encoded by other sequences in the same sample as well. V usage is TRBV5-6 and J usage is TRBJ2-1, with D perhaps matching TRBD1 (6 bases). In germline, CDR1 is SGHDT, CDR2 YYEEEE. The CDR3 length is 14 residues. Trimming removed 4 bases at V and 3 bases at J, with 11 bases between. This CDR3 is CASSLNRDYNEQFF. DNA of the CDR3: TGTGCCAGCAGCCTTAACAGGGACTACAATGAGCAGTTCTTC. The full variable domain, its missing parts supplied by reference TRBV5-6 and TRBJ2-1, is DAGVTQSPTHLIKTRGQQVTLRCSPKSGHDTVSWYQQALGQGPQFIFQYYEEEERQRGNFPDRFSGHQFPNYSSELNVNALLLGDSALYLCASSLNRDYNEQFFGPGTRLTVL.

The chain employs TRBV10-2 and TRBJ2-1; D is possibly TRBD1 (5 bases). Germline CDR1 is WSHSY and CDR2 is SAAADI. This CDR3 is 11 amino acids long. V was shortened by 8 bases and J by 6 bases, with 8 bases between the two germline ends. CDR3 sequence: CASWQGNEQFF. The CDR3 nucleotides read TGCGCCAGCTGGCAGGGCAATGAGCAGTTCTTC.

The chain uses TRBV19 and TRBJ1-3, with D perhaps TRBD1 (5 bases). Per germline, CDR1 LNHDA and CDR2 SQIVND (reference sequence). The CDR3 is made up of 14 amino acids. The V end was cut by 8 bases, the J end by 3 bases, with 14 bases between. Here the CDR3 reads CASLSWDGGNTIYF. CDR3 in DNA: TGTGCCAGTCTCTCCTGGGACGGTGGAAACACCATATATTTT.

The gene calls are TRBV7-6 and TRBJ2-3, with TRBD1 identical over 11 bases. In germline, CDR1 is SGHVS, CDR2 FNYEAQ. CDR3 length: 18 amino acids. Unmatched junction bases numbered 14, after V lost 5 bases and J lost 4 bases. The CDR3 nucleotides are TGTGCCAGCAGCCCGGGGACAGGGGGGACAAAGCGCTCAGATACGCAGTATTTT. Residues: CASSPGTGGTKRSDTQYF. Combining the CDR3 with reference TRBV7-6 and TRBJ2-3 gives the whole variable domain GAGVSQSPRYKVTKRGQDVALRCDPISGHVSLYWYRQALGQGPEFLTYFNYEAQQDKSGLPNDRFSAERPEGSISTLTIQRTEQRDSAMYRCASSPGTGGTKRSDTQYFGPGTRLTVL.

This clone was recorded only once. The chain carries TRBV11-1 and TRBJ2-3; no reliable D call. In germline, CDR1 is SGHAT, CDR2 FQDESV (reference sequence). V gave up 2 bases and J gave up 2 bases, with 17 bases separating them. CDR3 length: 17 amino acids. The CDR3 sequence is CASSLSFSGPSTDTQYF. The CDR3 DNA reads TGTGCCAGCAGCTTAAGTTTCTCAGGACCTTCCACAGATACGCAGTATTTT.

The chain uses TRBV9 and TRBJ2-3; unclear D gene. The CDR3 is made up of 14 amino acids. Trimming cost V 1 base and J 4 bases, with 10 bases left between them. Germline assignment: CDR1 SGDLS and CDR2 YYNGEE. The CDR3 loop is CASSVTSSPDTQYF. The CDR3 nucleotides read TGTGCCAGCAGCGTAACCTCCAGCCCAGATACGCAGTATTTT.

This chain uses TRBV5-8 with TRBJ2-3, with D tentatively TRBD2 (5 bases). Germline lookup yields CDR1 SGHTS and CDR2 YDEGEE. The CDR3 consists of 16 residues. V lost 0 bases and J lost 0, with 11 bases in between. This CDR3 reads CASSLGVAPSTDTQYF. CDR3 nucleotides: TGTGCCAGCAGCTTGGGGGTAGCGCCGAGCACAGATACGCAGTATTTT.

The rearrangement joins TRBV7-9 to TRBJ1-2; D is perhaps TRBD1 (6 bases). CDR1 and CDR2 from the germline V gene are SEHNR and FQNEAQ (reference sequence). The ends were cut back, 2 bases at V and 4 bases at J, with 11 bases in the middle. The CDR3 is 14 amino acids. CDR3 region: CASSLTGTLYGYTF. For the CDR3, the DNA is TGTGCCAGCAGCTTAACAGGGACACTCTATGGCTACACCTTC.

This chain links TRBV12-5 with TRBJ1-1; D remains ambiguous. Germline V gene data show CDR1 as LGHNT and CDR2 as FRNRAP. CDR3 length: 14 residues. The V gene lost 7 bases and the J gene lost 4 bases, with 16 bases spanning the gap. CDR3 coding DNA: TGTGCTAGTGCCCCAAGCCTGGGTAGCACTGAAGCTTTCTTT. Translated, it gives CASAPSLGSTEAFF.

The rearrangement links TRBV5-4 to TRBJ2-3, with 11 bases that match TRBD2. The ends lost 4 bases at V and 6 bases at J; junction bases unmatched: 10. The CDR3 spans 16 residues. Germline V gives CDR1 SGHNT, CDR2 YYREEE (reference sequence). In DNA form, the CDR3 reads TGTGCCAGCAGCCAAGGACTAGCGGGCACCCGGGATACGCAGTATTTT. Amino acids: CASSQGLAGTRDTQYF.

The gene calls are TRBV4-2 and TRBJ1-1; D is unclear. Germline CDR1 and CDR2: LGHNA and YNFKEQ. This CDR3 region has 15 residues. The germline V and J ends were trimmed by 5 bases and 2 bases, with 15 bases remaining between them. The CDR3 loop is CASSYDTAANTEAFF. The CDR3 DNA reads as TGTGCCAGCAGCTACGACACAGCCGCCAACACTGAAGCTTTCTTT.

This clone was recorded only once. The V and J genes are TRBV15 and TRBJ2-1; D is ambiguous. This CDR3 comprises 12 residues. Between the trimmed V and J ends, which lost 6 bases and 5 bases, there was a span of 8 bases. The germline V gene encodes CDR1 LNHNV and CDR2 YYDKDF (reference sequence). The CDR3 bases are TGTGCCACCAGAGAAGGGCACAATGAGCAGTTCTTC. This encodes CATREGHNEQFF.

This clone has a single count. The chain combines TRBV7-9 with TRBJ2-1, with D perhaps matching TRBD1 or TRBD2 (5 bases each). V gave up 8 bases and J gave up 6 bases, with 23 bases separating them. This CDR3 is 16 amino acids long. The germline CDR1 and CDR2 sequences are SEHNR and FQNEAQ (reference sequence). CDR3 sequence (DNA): TGTGCCAGCCGGTCTTCGGGACGTGGGTTGTTCAATGAGCAGTTCTTC. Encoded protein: CASRSSGRGLFNEQFF.

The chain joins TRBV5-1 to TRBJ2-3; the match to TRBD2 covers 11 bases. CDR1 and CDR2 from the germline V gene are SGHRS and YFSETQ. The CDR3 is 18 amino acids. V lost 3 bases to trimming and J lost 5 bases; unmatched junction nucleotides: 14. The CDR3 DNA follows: TGCGCCAGCAGCTACGGGACTAGCGGACACTGGGCGCGAGATACGCAGTATTTT. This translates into CASSYGTSGHWARDTQYF. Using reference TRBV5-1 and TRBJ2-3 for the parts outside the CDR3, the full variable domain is KAGVTQTPRYLIKTRGQQVTLSCSPISGHRSVSWYQQTPGQGLQFLFEYFSETQRNKGNFPGRFSGRQFSNSRSEMNVSTLELGDSALYLCASSYGTSGHWARDTQYFGPGTRLTVL.